The clone carrying this T cell receptor beta chain was counted between two and nine times. This sample stems from a study of human T cells and chemical hapten exposure. Study overall: An area of 2 cm by 2 cm on upper inner arm skin received 2% DPC for sensitization.

TCRdb fed the RACE reads into MiXCR, producing one record per CDR3 protein. The sample contains more than 110,000 distinct CDR3 sequences, approximately 12% of which appear only once. The CDR3 has 14 residues. From germline, CDR1 is SQVTM and CDR2 ANQGSEA. Time point: patch test 2, 6 weeks after DPC sensitization. This sample's treatment: therapeutic diphenylcyclopropenone sensitization with weekly scalp DPC. Alopecia patients deemed DPC-suitable, aged 18 to 70, excluding pregnancy. This receptor was identified in a woman between 50 and 59 years old with alopecia areata. Some clones in this sample may be carry-over from other donors' samples. The chain combines TRBV29-1 with TRBJ2-5; D is tentatively TRBD1 or TRBD2 (5 bases each). The sample in question was whole blood, obtained in connection with sensitization to the hapten diphenylcyclopropenone (DPC). The CDR3 nucleotides read TGCAGTCACTCCGGGGCAGGGTCGGCAGAGACCCAGTACTTC. It is translated as CSHSGAGSAETQYF.